This TCR beta chain was sequenced during a study of cytomegalovirus exposure and HLA in healthy donors. Primers: 60 Vbeta forward and 13 Jbeta reverse. Sequencing used immunoSEQ multiplex PCR; TCRdb keeps in-frame clones, though not all of them. In the table there are approximately 190,000 clones, 70% to 85% of which are singletons. This CDR3 is 14 amino acids long. Per the germline V gene, CDR1 is MGHRA and CDR2 is YSYEKL. The ends were cut back, 1 base at V and 1 base at J, with 6 bases in the middle. Study observations and caveats: Immune exposure information available was restricted to CMV serostatus.

Comments on this clone: No antigen is known for it.

The origin of this receptor is a boy under 10 years old in good health and CMV-seronegative. The chain links TRBV4-1 to TRBJ2-3; D not resolved. Sequencing was carried out using PBMCs. The CDR3 DNA reads as TGCGCCAGCAGCCAAGCCCCGGGCACAGATACGCAGTATTTT. Its protein is CASSQAPGTDTQYF.